One and the same sample provided the 5 T cell receptor beta chains below, sequenced in a study of shared clonotypes between healthy human individuals. Produced via immunoSEQ multiplex PCR; TCRdb's table is partial and in-frame only. Of 2,100,000 or so clones listed, 95% are singletons. Sequenced sample: naive CD4+ T cells sorted from blood. Subset described: CD45RA+ positively selected. These TCRs come from a man between 18 and 29 years old in good health.

This rearrangement joins TRBV5-1 to TRBJ2-5, with D possibly matching TRBD1 (6 bases). Germline CDR1 reads SGHRS; CDR2 reads YFSETQ. This CDR3 spans 16 amino acids. The ends were cut back, 0 bases at V and 0 bases at J, with 12 bases in the middle. The CDR3 loop reads CASSLVGQYNQETQYF. CDR3 DNA sequence: TGCGCCAGCAGCTTGGTCGGACAGTACAACCAAGAGACCCAGTACTTC.

The chain couples TRBV30 to TRBJ2-5, with 8 bases that match TRBD1. Losses at the gene ends were 0 bases for V and 5 bases for J; bases not matched to a gene: 8. Germline lookup yields CDR1 GTSNPN and CDR2 SVGIG (reference sequence). This CDR3 contains 15 residues. The CDR3 is CAWSVPWTGRETQYF. The CDR3 coding sequence is TGTGCCTGGAGTGTACCCTGGACAGGGCGGGAGACCCAGTACTTC.

V is TRBV6-5 and J is TRBJ1-1; D is uncertain. The CDR3 has 15 residues. Germline V gives CDR1 MNHEY, CDR2 SVGAGI. V dropped 0 bases and J dropped 3 bases, with 11 bases sitting between them. CDR3 residues: CASSYSATGDTEAFF. The CDR3 bases are TGTGCCAGCAGTTACTCCGCGACGGGTGACACTGAAGCTTTCTTT.

The chain joins TRBV5-1 to TRBJ1-1; possible D gene TRBD1, 5 bases. The germline V gene has CDR1 SGHRS and CDR2 YFSETQ. V was clipped by 4 bases and J by 5 bases, with 15 bases between them. The CDR3 sequence is 14 residues long. CDR3 sequence (DNA): TGCGCCAGCAGCCCAAGGAGTGAGGGGACTGAAGCTTTCTTT. It yields the protein CASSPRSEGTEAFF. Full variable domain (missing parts from reference TRBV5-1 and TRBJ1-1): KAGVTQTPRYLIKTRGQQVTLSCSPISGHRSVSWYQQTPGQGLQFLFEYFSETQRNKGNFPGRFSGRQFSNSRSEMNVSTLELGDSALYLCASSPRSEGTEAFFGQGTRLTVV.

The chain links TRBV4-1 to TRBJ2-1; TRBD2 is a possible D gene (6 bases). The germline gives CDR1 MGHRA, CDR2 YSYEKL. The CDR3 contains 15 residues. The V end lost 2 bases, the J end lost 4 bases, and 12 bases lay between the germline ends. The CDR3 region has the DNA TGCGCCAGCAGCCAAATTCGGGAGAGATACAATGAGCAGTTCTTC. Its translation: CASSQIRERYNEQFF.